The source of this T cell receptor beta chain is a study of T cell responses to AZD1222 COVID-19 vaccine. Overall study results and limits: Mostly white British, mostly female donors; authors suggested clonal diversity may be underestimated.

With respect to this clone: Its antigen is unidentified.

Clones were read by immunoSEQ multiplex PCR, and TCRdb kept only the in-frame ones, dropping some. This table holds about 200,000 clones, 90% to 95% found once. The sequencing used peripheral blood, collected on day 0 of MenACWY control vaccination. The sequence was collected from an adult in good health.

The CDR3 loop is CASTLGGQAYNSPLHF. CDR3 DNA sequence: TGTGCCAGCACCCTGGGCGGGCAGGCCTATAATTCACCCCTCCACTTT. The genes are TRBV7-2 and TRBJ1-6; D gene ambiguous. Germline V gives CDR1 SGHTA, CDR2 FQGNSA. Deletions cut 7 bases from V and 2 bases from J, with 15 bases between. The CDR3 loop spans 16 amino acids.